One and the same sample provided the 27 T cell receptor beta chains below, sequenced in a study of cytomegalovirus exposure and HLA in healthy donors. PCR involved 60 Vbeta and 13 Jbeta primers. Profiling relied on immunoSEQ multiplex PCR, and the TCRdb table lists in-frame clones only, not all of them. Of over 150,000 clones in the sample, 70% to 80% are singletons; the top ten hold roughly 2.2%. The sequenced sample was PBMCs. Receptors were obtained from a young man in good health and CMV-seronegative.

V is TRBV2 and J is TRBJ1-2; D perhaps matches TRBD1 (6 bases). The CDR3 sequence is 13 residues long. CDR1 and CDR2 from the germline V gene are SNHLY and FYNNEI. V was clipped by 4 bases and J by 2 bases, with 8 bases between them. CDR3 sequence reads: CASSATGNYGYTF. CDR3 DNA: TGTGCCAGCAGTGCTACAGGGAACTATGGCTACACCTTC.

In DNA form, the CDR3 reads TGTGCCAGTAGTGTGCGACAGGGATACACCGGGGAGCTGTTTTTT. Residues: CASSVRQGYTGELFF. The chain is built from TRBV19 and TRBJ2-2, with TRBD1 matching 7 bases. Germline CDR1 and CDR2: LNHDA and SQIVND (reference sequence). V lost 5 bases and J lost 3; bases outside the gene matches: 6. This CDR3 comprises 15 residues.

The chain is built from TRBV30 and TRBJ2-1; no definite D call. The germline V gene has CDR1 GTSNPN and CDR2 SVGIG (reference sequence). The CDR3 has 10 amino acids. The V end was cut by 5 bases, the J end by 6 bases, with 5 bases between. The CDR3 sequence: CAWSVNEQFF. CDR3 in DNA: TGTGCCTGGTCGGTCAATGAGCAGTTCTTC. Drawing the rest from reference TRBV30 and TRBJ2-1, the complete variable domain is SQTIHQWPATLVQPVGSPLSLECTVEGTSNPNLYWYRQAAGRGLQLLFYSVGIGQISSEVPQNLSASRPQDRQFILSSKKLLLSDSGFYLCAWSVNEQFFGPGTRLTVL.

As DNA, the CDR3 is TGTGCCAGCAGTCGGACTAGCGGGGGGGCCAGGAATGAGCAGTTCTTC. It encodes CASSRTSGGARNEQFF. The chain employs TRBV27 and TRBJ2-1; 15 nucleotides agree with TRBD2. The CDR3 loop spans 16 amino acids. Germline V gene lookup returns CDR1 MNHEY and CDR2 SMNVEV (reference sequence). V gave up 5 bases and J gave up 7 bases; unmatched junction bases: 6.

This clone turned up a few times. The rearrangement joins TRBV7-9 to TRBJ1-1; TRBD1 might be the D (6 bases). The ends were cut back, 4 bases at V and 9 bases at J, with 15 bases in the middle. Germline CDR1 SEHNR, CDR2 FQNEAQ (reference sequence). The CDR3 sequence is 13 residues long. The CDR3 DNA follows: TGTGCCAGCAGCTCTCAACAGGGCCGGAAAGCTTTCTTT. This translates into CASSSQQGRKAFF.

CDR3 sequence: CASSLDSYTEAFF. CDR3 DNA: TGTGCCAGCAGCTTGGACTCTTACACTGAAGCTTTCTTT. V is TRBV7-3 and J is TRBJ1-1; D is unclear. This CDR3 comprises 13 residues. The V gene's germline CDR1 is SGHTA and CDR2 FQGTGA. V was trimmed by 3 bases and J by 3 bases, leaving 8 bases between them.

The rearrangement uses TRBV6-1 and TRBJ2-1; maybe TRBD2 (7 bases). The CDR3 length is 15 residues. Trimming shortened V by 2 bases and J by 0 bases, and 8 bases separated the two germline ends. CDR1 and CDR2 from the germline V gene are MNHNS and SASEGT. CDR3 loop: CASSERGGSYNEQFF. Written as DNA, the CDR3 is TGTGCCAGCAGTGAAAGGGGGGGCTCCTACAATGAGCAGTTCTTC.

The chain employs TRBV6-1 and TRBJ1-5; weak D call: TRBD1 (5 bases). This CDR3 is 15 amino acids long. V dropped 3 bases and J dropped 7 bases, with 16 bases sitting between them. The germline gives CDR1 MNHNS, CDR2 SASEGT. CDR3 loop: CASSDKGSAWQPQHF. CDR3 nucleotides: TGTGCCAGCAGTGATAAGGGGTCAGCGTGGCAGCCCCAGCATTTT.

CDR3 nucleotide sequence: TGTGCCAGCAGCGGCCAGGACAGGGGCTATGGCTACACCTTC. As protein: CASSGQDRGYGYTF. The rearrangement links TRBV5-4 to TRBJ1-2, with TRBD1 identical over 9 bases. CDR3 length: 14 amino acids. V gave up 4 bases and J gave up 4 bases; unmatched junction bases: 5. Germline CDR1 and CDR2: SGHNT and YYREEE (reference sequence).

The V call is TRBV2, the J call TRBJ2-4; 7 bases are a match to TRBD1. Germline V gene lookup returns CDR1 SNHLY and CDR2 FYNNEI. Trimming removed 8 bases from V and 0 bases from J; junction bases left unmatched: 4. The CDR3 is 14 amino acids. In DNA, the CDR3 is TGTGCCAGCGGGACAGTCCTAGCCAAAAACATTCAGTACTTC. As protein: CASGTVLAKNIQYF.

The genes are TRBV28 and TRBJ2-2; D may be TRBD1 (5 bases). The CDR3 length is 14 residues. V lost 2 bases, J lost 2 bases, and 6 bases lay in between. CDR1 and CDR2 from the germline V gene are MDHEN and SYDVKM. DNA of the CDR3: TGTGCCAGCAGTTTAAGGGGAAACACCGGGGAGCTGTTTTTT. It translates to CASSLRGNTGELFF.

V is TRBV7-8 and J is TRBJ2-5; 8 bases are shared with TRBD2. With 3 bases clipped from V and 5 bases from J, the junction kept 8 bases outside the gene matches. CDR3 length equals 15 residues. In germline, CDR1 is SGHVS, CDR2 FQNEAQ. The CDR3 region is CASSFSGGVLETQYF. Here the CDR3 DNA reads TGTGCCAGCAGCTTTTCCGGGGGGGTCCTTGAGACCCAGTACTTC.

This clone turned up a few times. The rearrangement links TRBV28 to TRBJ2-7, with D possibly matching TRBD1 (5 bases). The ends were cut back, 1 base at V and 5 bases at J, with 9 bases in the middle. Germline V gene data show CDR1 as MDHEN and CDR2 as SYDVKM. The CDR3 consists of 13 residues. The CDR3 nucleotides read TGTGCCAGCAGTTTATTAGTGGGGCACGAGCAGTACTTC. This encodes CASSLLVGHEQYF.

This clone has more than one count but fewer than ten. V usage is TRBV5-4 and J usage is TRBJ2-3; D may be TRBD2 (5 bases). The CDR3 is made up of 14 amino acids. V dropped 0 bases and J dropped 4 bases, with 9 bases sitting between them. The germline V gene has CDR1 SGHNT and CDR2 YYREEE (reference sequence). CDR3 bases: TGTGCCAGCAGCTTGGGTCTAGCCGCAGATACGCAGTATTTT. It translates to CASSLGLAADTQYF.

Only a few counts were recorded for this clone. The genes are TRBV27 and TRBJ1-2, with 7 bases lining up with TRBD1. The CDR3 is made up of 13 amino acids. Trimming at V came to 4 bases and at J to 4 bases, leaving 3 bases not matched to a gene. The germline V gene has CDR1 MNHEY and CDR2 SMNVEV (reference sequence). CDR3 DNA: TGTGCCAGCAGTTCGAGACAGGGCTATGGCTACACCTTC. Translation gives CASSSRQGYGYTF.

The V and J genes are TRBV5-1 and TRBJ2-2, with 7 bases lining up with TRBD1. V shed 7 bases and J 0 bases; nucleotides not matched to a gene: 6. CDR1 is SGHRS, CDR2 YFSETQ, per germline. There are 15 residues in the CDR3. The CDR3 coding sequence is TGCGCCAGCGTACCCGGGACAGCGAACACCGGGGAGCTGTTTTTT. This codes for CASVPGTANTGELFF.

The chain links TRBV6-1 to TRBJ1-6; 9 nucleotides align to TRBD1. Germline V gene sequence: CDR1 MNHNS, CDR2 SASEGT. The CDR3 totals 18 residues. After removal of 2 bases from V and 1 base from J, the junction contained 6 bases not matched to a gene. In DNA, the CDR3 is TGTGCCAGCAGTGAATGGACAGGGGTTGGATCCTATAATTCACCCCTCCACTTT. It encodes CASSEWTGVGSYNSPLHF.

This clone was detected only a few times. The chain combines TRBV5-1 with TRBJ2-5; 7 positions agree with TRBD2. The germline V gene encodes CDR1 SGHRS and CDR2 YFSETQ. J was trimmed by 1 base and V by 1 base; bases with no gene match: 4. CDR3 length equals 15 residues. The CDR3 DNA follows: TGCGCCAGCAGCTTGTGGGGACTACCCCAAGAGACCCAGTACTTC. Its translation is CASSLWGLPQETQYF. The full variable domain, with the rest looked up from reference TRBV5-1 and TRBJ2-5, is KAGVTQTPRYLIKTRGQQVTLSCSPISGHRSVSWYQQTPGQGLQFLFEYFSETQRNKGNFPGRFSGRQFSNSRSEMNVSTLELGDSALYLCASSLWGLPQETQYFGPGTRLLVL.

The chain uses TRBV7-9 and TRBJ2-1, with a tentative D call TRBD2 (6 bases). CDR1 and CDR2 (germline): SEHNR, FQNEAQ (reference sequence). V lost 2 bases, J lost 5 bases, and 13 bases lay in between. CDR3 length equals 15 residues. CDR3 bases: TGTGCCAGCAGCTTAAGGCTGGGACTGCACAATGAGCAGTTCTTC. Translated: CASSLRLGLHNEQFF.

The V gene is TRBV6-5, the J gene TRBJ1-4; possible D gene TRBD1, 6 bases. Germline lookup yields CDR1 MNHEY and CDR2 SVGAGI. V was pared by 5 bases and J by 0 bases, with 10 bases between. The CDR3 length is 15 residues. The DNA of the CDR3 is TGTGCCAGCAGTCAGGGGACGGCAACTAATGAAAAACTGTTTTTT. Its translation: CASSQGTATNEKLFF.

The CDR3 nucleotides read TGCGCCAGCAGCGGGAACACAGGGGCCTACGAGCAGTACTTC. Protein product: CASSGNTGAYEQYF. The chain has TRBV5-1 and TRBJ2-5; 7 bases align to TRBD1. The J call may be incorrect, as the DNA end agrees better with TRBJ2-7. Per germline, CDR1 SGHRS and CDR2 YFSETQ. CDR3 length: 14 residues.

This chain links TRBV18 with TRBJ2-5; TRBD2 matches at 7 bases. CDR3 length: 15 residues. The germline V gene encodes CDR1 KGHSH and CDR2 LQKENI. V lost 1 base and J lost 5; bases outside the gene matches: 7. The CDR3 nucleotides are TGTGCCAGCTCACCACTGGGAGGGCGGATTGAGACCCAGTACTTC. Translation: CASSPLGGRIETQYF.

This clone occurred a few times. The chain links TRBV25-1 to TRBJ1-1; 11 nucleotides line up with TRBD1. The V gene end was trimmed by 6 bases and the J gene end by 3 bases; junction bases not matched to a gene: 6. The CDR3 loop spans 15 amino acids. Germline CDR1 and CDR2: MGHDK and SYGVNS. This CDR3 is CASSRDRGYDTEAFF. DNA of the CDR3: TGTGCCAGCAGCCGGGACAGGGGGTATGACACTGAAGCTTTCTTT. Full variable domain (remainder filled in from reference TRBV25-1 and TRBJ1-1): EADIYQTPRYLVIGTGKKITLECSQTMGHDKMYWYQQDPGMELHLIHYSYGVNSTEKGDLSSESTVSRIRTEHFPLTLESARPSHTSQYLCASSRDRGYDTEAFFGQGTRLTVV.

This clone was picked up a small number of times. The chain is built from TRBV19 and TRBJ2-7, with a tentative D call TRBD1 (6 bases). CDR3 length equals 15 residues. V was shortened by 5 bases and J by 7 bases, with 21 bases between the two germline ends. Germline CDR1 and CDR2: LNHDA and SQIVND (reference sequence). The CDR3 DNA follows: TGTGCCAGTAGTGCGACAGGAGGTCTAGTTCTTGAGCAGTACTTC. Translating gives CASSATGGLVLEQYF.

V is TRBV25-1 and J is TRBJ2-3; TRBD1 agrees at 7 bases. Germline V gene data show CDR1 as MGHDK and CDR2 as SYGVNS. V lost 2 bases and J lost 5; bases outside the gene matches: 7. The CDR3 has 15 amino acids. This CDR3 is CASSEVDRAEDTQYF. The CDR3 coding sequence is TGTGCCAGCAGTGAAGTTGACAGGGCAGAAGATACGCAGTATTTT.

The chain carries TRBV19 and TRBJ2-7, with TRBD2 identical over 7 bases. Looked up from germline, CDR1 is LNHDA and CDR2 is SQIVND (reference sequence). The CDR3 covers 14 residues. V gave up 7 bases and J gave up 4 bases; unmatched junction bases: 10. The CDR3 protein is CASNMWGLNYEQYF. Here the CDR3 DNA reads TGTGCCAGTAATATGTGGGGACTAAATTACGAGCAGTACTTC.

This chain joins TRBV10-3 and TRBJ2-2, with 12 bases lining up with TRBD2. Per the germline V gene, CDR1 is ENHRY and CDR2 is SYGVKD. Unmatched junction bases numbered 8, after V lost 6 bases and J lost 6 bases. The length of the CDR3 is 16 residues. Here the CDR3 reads CAISPSGGAGAGELFF. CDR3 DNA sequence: TGTGCCATCAGCCCTAGCGGGGGGGCCGGGGCCGGGGAGCTGTTTTTT.